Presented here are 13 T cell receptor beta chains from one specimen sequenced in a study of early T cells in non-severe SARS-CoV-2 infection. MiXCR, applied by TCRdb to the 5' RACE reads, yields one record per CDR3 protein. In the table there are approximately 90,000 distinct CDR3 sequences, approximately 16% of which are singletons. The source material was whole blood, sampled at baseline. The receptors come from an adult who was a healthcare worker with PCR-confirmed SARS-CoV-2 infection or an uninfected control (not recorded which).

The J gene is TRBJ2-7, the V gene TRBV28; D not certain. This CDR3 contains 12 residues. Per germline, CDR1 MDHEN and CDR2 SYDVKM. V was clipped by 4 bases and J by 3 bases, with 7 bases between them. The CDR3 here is CASSSSHYEQYF. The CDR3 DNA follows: TGTGCCAGCAGTTCTTCCCACTACGAGCAGTACTTC.

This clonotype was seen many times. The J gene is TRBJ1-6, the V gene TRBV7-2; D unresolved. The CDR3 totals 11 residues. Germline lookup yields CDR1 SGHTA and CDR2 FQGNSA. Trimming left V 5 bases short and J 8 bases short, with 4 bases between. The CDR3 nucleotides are TGTGCCAGCAGCCGCGATTCACCCCTCCACTTT. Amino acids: CASSRDSPLHF.

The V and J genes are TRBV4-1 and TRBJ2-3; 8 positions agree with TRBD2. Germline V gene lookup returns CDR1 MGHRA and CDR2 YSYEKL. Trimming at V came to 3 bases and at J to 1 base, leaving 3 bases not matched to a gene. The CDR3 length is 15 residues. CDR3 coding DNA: TGCGCCAGCAGCCAGCCGACTAGCGGCACAGATACGCAGTATTTT. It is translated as CASSQPTSGTDTQYF.

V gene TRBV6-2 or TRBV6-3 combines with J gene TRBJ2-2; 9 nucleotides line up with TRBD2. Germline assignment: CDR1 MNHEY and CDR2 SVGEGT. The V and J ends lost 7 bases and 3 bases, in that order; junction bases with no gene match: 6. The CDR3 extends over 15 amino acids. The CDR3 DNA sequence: TGTGCCAGCACTTCGAGACTAGCGGACACCGGGGAGCTGTTTTTT. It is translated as CASTSRLADTGELFF.

CDR3 nucleotides: TGCAGCGTAGAAACTAGCGGGATAAAGACCCAGTACTTC. Translation gives CSVETSGIKTQYF. The chain links TRBV29-1 to TRBJ2-5, with 10 bases aligning to TRBD2. Germline CDR1 reads SQVTM; CDR2 reads ANQGSEA. The V gene end was trimmed by 6 bases and the J gene end by 6 bases; junction bases not matched to a gene: 7. The length of the CDR3 is 13 residues.

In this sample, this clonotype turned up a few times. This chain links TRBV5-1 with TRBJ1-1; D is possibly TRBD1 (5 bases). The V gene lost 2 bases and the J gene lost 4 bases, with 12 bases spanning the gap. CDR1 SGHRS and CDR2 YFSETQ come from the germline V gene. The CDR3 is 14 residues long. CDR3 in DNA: TGCGCCAGCAGCTTACGGACAATGGGCACTGAAGCTTTCTTT. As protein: CASSLRTMGTEAFF.

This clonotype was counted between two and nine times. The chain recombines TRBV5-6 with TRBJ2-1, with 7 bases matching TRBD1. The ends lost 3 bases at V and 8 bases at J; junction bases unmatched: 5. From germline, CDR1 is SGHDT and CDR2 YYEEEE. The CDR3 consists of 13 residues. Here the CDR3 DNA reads TGTGCCAGCAGCTCGACAGGGTCCGATGAGCAGTTCTTC. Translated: CASSSTGSDEQFF.

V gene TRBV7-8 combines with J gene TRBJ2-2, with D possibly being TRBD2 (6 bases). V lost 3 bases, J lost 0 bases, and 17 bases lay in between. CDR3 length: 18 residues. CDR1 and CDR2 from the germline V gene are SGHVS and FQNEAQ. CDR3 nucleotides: TGTGCCAGCAGCTTGCTCGGAGGGGTAGCGGCGAACACCGGGGAGCTGTTTTTT. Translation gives CASSLLGGVAANTGELFF. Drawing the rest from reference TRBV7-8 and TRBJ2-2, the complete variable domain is GAGVSQSPRYKVAKRGQDVALRCDPISGHVSLFWYQQALGQGPEFLTYFQNEAQLDKSGLPSDRFFAERPEGSVSTLKIQRTQQEDSAVYLCASSLLGGVAANTGELFFGEGSRLTVL.

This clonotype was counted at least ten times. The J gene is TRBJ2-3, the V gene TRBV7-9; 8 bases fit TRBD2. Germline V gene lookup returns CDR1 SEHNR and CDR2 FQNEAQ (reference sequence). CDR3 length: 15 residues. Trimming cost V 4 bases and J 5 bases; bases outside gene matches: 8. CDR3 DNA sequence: TGTGCCAGCAGCTCCCGACTAGCGCGCGGAGATACGCAGTATTTT. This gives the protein CASSSRLARGDTQYF.

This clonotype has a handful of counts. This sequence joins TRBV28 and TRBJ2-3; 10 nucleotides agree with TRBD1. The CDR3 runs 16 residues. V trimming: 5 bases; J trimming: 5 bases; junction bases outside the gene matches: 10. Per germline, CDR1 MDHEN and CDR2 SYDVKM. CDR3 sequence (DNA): TGTGCCAGCAGTACCTGGACAGGGGGTTCAAAAGATACGCAGTATTTT. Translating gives CASSTWTGGSKDTQYF.

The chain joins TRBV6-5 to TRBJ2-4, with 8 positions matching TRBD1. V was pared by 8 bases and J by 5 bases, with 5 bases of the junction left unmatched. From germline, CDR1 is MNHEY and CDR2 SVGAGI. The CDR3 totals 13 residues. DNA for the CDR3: TGTGCCAGCTCCCGGGGACAGGAAAACATTCAGTACTTC. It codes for CASSRGQENIQYF.

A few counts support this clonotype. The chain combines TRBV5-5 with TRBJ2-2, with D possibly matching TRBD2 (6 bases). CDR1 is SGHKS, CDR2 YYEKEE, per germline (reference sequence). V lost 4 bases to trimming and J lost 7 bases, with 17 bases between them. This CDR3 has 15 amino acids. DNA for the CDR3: TGTGCCAGCAGCATCGGGACTCCCAAGGACGGGGAGCTGTTTTTT. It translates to CASSIGTPKDGELFF.

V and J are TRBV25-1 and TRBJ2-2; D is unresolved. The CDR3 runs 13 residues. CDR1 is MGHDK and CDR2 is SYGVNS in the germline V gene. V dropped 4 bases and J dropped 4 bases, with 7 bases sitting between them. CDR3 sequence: CASSGLATGELFF. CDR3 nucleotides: TGTGCCAGCAGTGGTCTGGCCACCGGGGAGCTGTTTTTT.